Listed here is a single T cell receptor (beta chain). Its antigen remains unknown. A single record per CDR3 protein comes from TCRdb applying MiXCR to the 5' RACE reads. This table has approximately 500,000 distinct CDR3 sequences, 24% appearing once. The data derive from a study of identical twins. Broader study findings: For cord blood, abundant beta clonotypes had fewer insertions, unlike memory repertoires, which showed none. The models gave estimates that fell short of the out-of-frame TCR alpha sharing seen in monozygotic twins.

This sample also belongs to another study, concerning T cells expressing NK-cell markers. Per that paper: For several experiments, T cell sorting was restricted to the alpha-beta TCR population by means of an anti-gamma-delta TCR antibody.

The sample comprised CD4+ T cells sorted from blood. The TCR sequence derives from a woman between 18 and 29 years old in good health.

CDR3 sequence (DNA): TGTGCCAGCAGTTTTTGGACGGCGAACACCGGGGAGCTGTTTTTT. Protein: CASSFWTANTGELFF. The V gene is TRBV12-3 or TRBV12-4, the J gene TRBJ2-2; D gene unclear. The ends were cut back, 3 bases at V and 0 bases at J, with 8 bases in the middle. This CDR3 region has 15 residues.